One and the same sample provided the 21 T cell receptor beta chains below, sequenced in a study of control samples from healthy donors and cancer patients. Generated by immunoSEQ multiplex PCR, the TCRdb table keeps only in-frame clones and is missing some. The sample shows about 50,000 clones, more than 80% of them seen only once. Sequenced material: PBMCs. The receptors originated from a man aged 25-45 years with colorectal cancer.

This chain uses TRBV4-3 with TRBJ2-3; D might be TRBD1 (5 bases). CDR3 size: 16 residues. V lost 0 bases and J 2 bases, leaving 12 bases between the germline ends. In germline, CDR1 is LGHNA, CDR2 YSLEER. The CDR3, as DNA: TGCGCCAGCAGCCAAGATTACACAGGTATCACAGATACGCAGTATTTT. Protein: CASSQDYTGITDTQYF.

J is TRBJ2-1 and V is TRBV7-2, with D uncertain. Trimming took 5 bases from V and 6 from J, leaving 20 bases between them. The germline V gene encodes CDR1 SGHTA and CDR2 FQGNSA. The CDR3 loop spans 16 amino acids. CDR3 in amino acids: CASSLDLAADGNEQFF. In DNA form, the CDR3 reads TGTGCCAGCAGCCTCGATTTGGCCGCGGACGGCAATGAGCAGTTCTTC.

This chain links TRBV5-6 with TRBJ2-2; D is ambiguous. CDR3 length: 14 amino acids. The ends were cut back, 2 bases at V and 5 bases at J, with 10 bases in the middle. Per germline, CDR1 SGHDT and CDR2 YYEEEE. This CDR3 reads CASSFIDVTGELFF. CDR3 in DNA: TGTGCCAGCAGCTTCATAGATGTGACCGGGGAGCTGTTTTTT.

V is TRBV7-9 and J is TRBJ2-7; no definite D call. V was pared by 5 bases and J by 1 base, with 9 bases between. Per the germline V gene, CDR1 is SEHNR and CDR2 is FQNEAQ (reference sequence). The CDR3 is 13 residues long. In DNA, the CDR3 is TGTGCCAGCAGCCGTGACCCGTCCTACGAGCAGTACTTC. This gives the protein CASSRDPSYEQYF.

The chain is built from TRBV6-6 and TRBJ1-1, with 9 nucleotides matching TRBD1. V gave up 6 bases and J gave up 8 bases; unmatched junction bases: 4. This CDR3 is 12 amino acids long. Germline-derived CDR1 and CDR2 are MNHNY and SVGAGI (reference sequence). CDR3: CASRDRGMEAFF. CDR3 coding DNA: TGTGCCAGCAGGGACAGGGGAATGGAAGCTTTCTTT.

The V gene is TRBV6-2 or TRBV6-3, the J gene TRBJ2-1, with 7 bases that match TRBD2. Germline values: CDR1 MNHEY, CDR2 SVGEGT. CDR3 length: 15 residues. V shed 4 bases, J shed 3 bases, and the junction held 6 bases outside the gene matches. CDR3 loop: CASSLSGGVYNEQFF. The CDR3 DNA is TGTGCCAGCAGTTTAAGTGGGGGGGTCTACAATGAGCAGTTCTTC.

The chain employs TRBV18 and TRBJ1-5; a weak D match, TRBD1 (6 bases). The V end was cut by 4 bases, the J end by 1 base, with 11 bases between. The CDR3 runs 15 residues. Germline V gene lookup returns CDR1 KGHSH and CDR2 LQKENI. Written as DNA, the CDR3 is TGTGCCAGCTCACGAGGGGGGAGCAGCAATCAGCCCCAGCATTTT. This encodes CASSRGGSSNQPQHF.

The genes are TRBV6-2 or TRBV6-3 and TRBJ1-2, with 11 nucleotides matching TRBD1. Looked up from germline, CDR1 is MNHEY and CDR2 is SVGEGT. Unmatched junction bases numbered 7, after V lost 2 bases and J lost 5 bases. The CDR3 sequence is 16 residues long. The CDR3 bases are TGTGCCAGCAGTTACGAGTCCGGGACAGGGGGATATGGCTACACCTTC. Translating gives CASSYESGTGGYGYTF.

This chain connects TRBV5-6 to TRBJ1-3, with D unresolved. Trimming took 1 base from V and 1 from J, leaving 0 bases between them. The CDR3 extends over 12 amino acids. From germline, CDR1 is SGHDT and CDR2 YYEEEE. CDR3 protein: CASSLSGNTIYF. As DNA, the CDR3 is TGTGCCAGCAGCTTGTCTGGAAACACCATATATTTT. Full variable domain (missing parts from reference TRBV5-6 and TRBJ1-3): DAGVTQSPTHLIKTRGQQVTLRCSPKSGHDTVSWYQQALGQGPQFIFQYYEEEERQRGNFPDRFSGHQFPNYSSELNVNALLLGDSALYLCASSLSGNTIYFGEGSWLTVV.

This chain joins TRBV29-1 and TRBJ2-2; possibly TRBD2 for D (5 bases). Germline V gives CDR1 SQVTM, CDR2 ANQGSEA. The V gene lost 0 bases and the J gene lost 5 bases, with 10 bases spanning the gap. CDR3 length: 14 amino acids. The CDR3 sequence is CSVEDSWETGELFF. CDR3 nucleotides: TGCAGCGTTGAAGATAGTTGGGAGACCGGGGAGCTGTTTTTT.

For the CDR3, the DNA is TGTGCCAGTAGTACTACTAGCGGGGGGGCCTGGGAGTACACCGGGGAGCTGTTTTTT. It encodes CASSTTSGGAWEYTGELFF. V is TRBV19 and J is TRBJ2-2; the match to TRBD2 covers 13 bases. The CDR3 is 19 amino acids. Germline CDR1 is LNHDA and CDR2 is SQIVND (reference sequence). Losses at the gene ends were 4 bases for V and 3 bases for J; bases not matched to a gene: 11.

The rearrangement joins TRBV4-1 to TRBJ2-5, with D perhaps assigned TRBD1 or TRBD2 (6 bases each). This CDR3 has 16 amino acids. Looked up from germline, CDR1 is MGHRA and CDR2 is YSYEKL. Trimming took 0 bases from V and 2 from J, leaving 13 bases between them. CDR3: CASSQDGTGRQETQYF. The CDR3 DNA reads as TGCGCCAGCAGCCAAGATGGAACAGGGAGGCAAGAGACCCAGTACTTC.

This clone was seen just once. CDR3 bases: TGCGCCAGCAGCCGGAGGCCAGGTGGCGAGCAGTACTTC. Translated: CASSRRPGGEQYF. V gene TRBV5-1 combines with J gene TRBJ2-7, with TRBD2 as a possible D gene (5 bases). The CDR3 length is 13 residues. In germline, CDR1 is SGHRS, CDR2 YFSETQ. Trimming shortened V by 4 bases and J by 6 bases, and 14 bases separated the two germline ends.

This chain links TRBV7-9 with TRBJ1-3; TRBD1 agrees at 10 bases. With V trimmed by 5 bases and J by 8 bases, 3 bases remained unmatched. Looked up from germline, CDR1 is SEHNR and CDR2 is FQNEAQ (reference sequence). CDR3 length: 13 residues. In DNA, the CDR3 is TGTGCCAGCAGCCGACAGGGGGCGGACACCATATATTTT. It yields the protein CASSRQGADTIYF.

This clone is a singleton in its sample. The chain is built from TRBV30 and TRBJ2-1, with D uncertain. Germline V CDR1 and CDR2: GTSNPN, SVGIG (reference sequence). This CDR3 has 14 residues. V lost 2 bases to trimming and J lost 5 bases, with 13 bases between them. CDR3 in amino acids: CAWSRQISNNEQFF. CDR3 DNA sequence: TGTGCCTGGAGTAGGCAGATATCAAACAATGAGCAGTTCTTC.

The CDR3 protein is CATAANRASGNTIYF. CDR3 bases: TGTGCCACCGCCGCAAACAGGGCGTCTGGAAACACCATATATTTT. The gene calls are TRBV15 and TRBJ1-3; D might be TRBD1 (6 bases). The CDR3 spans 15 residues. CDR1 is LNHNV and CDR2 is YYDKDF in the germline V gene (reference sequence). Trimming took 8 bases from V and 1 from J, leaving 15 bases between them.

V and J are TRBV13 and TRBJ2-4; 8 bases match TRBD1. V shed 0 bases, J shed 6 bases, and the junction held 7 bases outside the gene matches. Per germline, CDR1 PRHDT and CDR2 FYEKMQ (reference sequence). This CDR3 region has 16 residues. CDR3 amino acids: CASSLGAGGERNIQYF. In DNA, the CDR3 is TGTGCCAGCAGCTTAGGCGCAGGGGGCGAGAGAAACATTCAGTACTTC.

The V and J genes are TRBV19 and TRBJ2-3, with 7 bases lining up with TRBD2. J lost 0 bases, V lost 3 bases, and 12 bases had no gene match. The CDR3 extends over 18 amino acids. CDR1 and CDR2 from the germline V gene are LNHDA and SQIVND (reference sequence). The CDR3 loop is CASSISAGSGESTDTQYF. The CDR3 DNA sequence: TGTGCCAGTAGTATTTCCGCGGGGAGCGGGGAAAGCACAGATACGCAGTATTTT.

V usage is TRBV7-2 and J usage is TRBJ1-5; D possibly corresponds to TRBD1 (5 bases). The CDR3 sequence is 13 residues long. V was pared by 8 bases and J by 5 bases, with 13 bases between. The germline CDR1 and CDR2 sequences are SGHTA and FQGNSA. CDR3 loop: CASGIREDQPQHF. In DNA form, the CDR3 reads TGTGCCAGCGGGATCAGGGAGGATCAGCCCCAGCATTTT.

For this clone: The junction and the germline gene differ at one end; a read error may be behind it. CDR3 in amino acids: CASGQVALAGSNTDTQYF. As DNA, the CDR3 is TGCGCCAGCGGCCAAGTAGCGTTGGCGGGGAGTAACACAGATACGCAGTATTTT. The genes are TRBV4-3 and TRBJ2-3; D possibly corresponds to TRBD2 (6 bases). CDR1 and CDR2 (germline): LGHNA, YSLEER. CDR3 length: 18 amino acids.

The CDR3 coding sequence is TGTGCCAGCAGTGCAGGGGACACCGGGGAGCTGTTTTTT. This encodes CASSAGDTGELFF. The rearrangement links TRBV6-4 to TRBJ2-2; D perhaps matches TRBD1 (6 bases). Germline-derived CDR1 and CDR2 are MRHNA and SNTAGT. This CDR3 contains 13 residues. V lost 4 bases to trimming and J lost 3 bases, with 6 bases between them.